These 2 T cell receptor beta chains share one sample of origin, sequenced in a study of cytomegalovirus exposure and HLA in healthy donors. Researchers ran the PCR with 60 Vbeta and 13 Jbeta primers. The table came from immunoSEQ multiplex PCR; TCRdb's copy has only in-frame clones and leaves some out. The table includes around 62,000 clones, under 85% detected once. Material for sequencing was PBMCs. These TCRs come from a male donor in good health and CMV-seropositive.

V usage is TRBV30 and J usage is TRBJ2-1, with 9 bases identical to TRBD2. The length of the CDR3 is 14 residues. CDR1 is GTSNPN and CDR2 is SVGIG in the germline V gene (reference sequence). The trim removed 2 bases at V and 5 bases at J, leaving 4 bases unmatched. The DNA for the CDR3 is TGTGCCTGGAGTAAGGGCGGGGGGGACAATGAGCAGTTCTTC. It translates to CAWSKGGGDNEQFF.

The chain links TRBV2 to TRBJ2-3; D possibly corresponds to TRBD1 (6 bases). This CDR3 is built from 17 residues. The V end lost 5 bases, the J end lost 0 bases, and 18 bases lay between the germline ends. CDR1 and CDR2 from the germline V gene are SNHLY and FYNNEI. CDR3 amino acids: CASSTGIPSSSTDTQYF. As DNA, the CDR3 is TGTGCCAGCAGTACAGGGATTCCCTCTTCTAGCACAGATACGCAGTATTTT.